This record looks at one T cell receptor beta chain sequence and its context. The data belong to a study of cytomegalovirus exposure and HLA in healthy donors. Deletions cut 8 bases from V and 2 bases from J, with 21 bases between. The CDR3 totals 16 residues. Germline V gene lookup returns CDR1 KGHSH and CDR2 LQKENI. Primers included in the PCR were 60 Vbeta and 13 Jbeta primers. Sequenced by immunoSEQ multiplex PCR; TCRdb stores in-frame clones only, minus some. The listing records about 88,000 clones. This clonotype originated in a girl aged 5 to 17 in good health and CMV-seropositive. V is TRBV18 and J is TRBJ2-5, with D tentatively TRBD1 (5 bases). Sequences were obtained from PBMCs. This CDR3 reads CASAQTRQRPQETQYF. CDR3 bases: TGTGCCAGCGCCCAGACTCGACAGCGACCTCAAGAGACCCAGTACTTC.